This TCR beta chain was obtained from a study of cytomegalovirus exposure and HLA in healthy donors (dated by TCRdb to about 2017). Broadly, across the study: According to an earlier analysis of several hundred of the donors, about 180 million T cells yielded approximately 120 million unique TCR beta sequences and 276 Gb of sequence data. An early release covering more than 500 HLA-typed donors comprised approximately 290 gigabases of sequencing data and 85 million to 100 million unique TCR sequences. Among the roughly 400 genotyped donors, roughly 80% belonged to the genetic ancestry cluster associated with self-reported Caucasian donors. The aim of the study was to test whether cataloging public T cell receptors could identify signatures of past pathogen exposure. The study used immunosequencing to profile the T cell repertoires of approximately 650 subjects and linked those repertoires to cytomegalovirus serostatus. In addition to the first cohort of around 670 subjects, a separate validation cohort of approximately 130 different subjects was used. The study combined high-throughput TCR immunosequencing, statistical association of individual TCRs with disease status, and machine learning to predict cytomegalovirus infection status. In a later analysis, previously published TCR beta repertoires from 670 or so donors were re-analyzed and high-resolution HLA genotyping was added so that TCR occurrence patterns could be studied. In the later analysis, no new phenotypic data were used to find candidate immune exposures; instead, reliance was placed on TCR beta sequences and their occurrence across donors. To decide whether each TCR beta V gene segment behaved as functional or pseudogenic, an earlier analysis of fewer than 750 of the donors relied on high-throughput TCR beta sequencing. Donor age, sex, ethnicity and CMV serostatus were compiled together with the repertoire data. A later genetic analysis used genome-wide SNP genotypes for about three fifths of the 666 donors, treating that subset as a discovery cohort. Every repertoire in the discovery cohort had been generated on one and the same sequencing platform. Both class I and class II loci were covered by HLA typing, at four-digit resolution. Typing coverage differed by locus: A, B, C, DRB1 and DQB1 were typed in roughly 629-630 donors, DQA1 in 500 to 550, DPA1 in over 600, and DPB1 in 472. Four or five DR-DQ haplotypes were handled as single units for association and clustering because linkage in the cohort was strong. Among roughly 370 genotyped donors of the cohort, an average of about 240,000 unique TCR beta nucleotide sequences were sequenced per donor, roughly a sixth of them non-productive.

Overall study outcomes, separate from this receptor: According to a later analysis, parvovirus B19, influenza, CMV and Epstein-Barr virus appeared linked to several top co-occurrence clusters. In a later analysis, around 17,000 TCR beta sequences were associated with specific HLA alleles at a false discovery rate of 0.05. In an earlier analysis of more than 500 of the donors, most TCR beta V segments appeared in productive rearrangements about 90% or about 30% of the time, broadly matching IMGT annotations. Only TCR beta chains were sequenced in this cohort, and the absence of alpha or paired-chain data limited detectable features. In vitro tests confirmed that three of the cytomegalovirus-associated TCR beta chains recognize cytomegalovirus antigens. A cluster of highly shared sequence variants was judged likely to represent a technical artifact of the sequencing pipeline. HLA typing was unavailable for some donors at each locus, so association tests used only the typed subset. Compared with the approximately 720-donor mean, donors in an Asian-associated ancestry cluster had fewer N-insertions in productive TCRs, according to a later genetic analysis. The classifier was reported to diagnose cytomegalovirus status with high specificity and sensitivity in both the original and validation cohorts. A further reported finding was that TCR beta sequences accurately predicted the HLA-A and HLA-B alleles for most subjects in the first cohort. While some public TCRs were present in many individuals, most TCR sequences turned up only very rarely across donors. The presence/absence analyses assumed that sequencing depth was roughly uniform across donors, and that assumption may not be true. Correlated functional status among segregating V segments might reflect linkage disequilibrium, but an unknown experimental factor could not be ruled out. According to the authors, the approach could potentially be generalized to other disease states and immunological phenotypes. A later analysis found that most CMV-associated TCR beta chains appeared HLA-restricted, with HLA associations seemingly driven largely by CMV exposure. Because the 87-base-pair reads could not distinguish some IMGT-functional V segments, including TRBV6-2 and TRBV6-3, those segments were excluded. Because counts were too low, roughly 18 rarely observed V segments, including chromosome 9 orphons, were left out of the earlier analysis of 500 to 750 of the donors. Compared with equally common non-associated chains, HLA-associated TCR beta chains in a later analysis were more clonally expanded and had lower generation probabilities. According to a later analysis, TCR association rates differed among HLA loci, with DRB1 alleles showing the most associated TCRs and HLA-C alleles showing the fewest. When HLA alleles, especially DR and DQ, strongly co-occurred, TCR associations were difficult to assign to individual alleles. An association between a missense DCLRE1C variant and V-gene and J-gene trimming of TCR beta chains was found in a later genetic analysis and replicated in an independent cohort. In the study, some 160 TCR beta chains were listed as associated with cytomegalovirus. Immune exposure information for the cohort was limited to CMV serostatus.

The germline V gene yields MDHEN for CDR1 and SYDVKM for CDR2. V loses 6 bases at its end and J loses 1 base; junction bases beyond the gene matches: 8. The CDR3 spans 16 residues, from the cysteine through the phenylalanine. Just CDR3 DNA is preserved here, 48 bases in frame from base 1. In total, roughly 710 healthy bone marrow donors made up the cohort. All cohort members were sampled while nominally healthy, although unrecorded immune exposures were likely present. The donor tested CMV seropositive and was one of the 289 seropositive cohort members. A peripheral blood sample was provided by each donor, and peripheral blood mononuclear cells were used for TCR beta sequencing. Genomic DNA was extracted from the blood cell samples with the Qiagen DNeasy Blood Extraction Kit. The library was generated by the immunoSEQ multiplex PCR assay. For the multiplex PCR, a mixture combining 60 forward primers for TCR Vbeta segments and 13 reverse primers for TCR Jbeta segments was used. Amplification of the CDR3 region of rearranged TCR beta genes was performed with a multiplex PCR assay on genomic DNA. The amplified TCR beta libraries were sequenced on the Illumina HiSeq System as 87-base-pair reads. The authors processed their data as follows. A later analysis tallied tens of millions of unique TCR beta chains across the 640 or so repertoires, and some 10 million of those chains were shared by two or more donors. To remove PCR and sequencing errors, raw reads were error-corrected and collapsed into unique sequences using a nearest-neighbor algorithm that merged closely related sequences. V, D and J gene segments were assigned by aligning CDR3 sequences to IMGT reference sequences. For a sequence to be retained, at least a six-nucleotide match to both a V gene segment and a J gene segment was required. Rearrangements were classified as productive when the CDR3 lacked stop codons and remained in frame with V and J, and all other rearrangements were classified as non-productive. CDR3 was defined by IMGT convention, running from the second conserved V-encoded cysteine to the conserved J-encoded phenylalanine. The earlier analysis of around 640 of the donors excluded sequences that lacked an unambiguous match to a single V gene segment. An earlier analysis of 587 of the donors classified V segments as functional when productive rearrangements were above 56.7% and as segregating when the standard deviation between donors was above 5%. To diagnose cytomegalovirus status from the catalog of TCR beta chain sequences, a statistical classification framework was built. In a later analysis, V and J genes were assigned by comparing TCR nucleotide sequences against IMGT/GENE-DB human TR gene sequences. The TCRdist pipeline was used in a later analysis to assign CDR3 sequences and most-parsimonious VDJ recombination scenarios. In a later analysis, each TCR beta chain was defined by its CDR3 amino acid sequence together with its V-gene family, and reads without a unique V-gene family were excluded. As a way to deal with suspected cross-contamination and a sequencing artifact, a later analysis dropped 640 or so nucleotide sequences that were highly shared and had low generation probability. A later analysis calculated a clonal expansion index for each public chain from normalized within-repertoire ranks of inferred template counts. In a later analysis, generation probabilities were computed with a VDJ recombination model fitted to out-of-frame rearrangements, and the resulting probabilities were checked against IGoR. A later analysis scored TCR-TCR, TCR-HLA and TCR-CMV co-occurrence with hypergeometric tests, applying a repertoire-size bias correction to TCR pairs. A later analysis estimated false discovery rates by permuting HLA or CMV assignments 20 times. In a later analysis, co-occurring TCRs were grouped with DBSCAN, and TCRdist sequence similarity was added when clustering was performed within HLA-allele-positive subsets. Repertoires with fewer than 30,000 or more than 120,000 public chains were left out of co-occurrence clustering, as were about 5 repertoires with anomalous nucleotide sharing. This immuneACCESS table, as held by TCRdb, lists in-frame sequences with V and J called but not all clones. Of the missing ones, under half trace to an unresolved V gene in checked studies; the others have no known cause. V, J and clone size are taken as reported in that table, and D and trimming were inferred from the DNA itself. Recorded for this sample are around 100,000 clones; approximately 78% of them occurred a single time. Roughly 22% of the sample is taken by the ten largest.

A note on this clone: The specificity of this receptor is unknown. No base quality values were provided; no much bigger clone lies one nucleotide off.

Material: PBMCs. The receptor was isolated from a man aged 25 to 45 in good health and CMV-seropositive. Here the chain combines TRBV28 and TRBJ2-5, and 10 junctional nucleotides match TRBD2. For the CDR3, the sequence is CASRKGLAVFQETQYF. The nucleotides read TGTGCCAGCAGAAAAGGACTAGCGGTTTTCCAAGAGACCCAGTACTTC.